The 18 T cell receptor beta chains below all came from one sample that was sequenced in a study of T-cell reconstitution after alpha-beta-depleted transplantation in children. For TCRbeta, the library was prepared with unique molecular identifiers. Via MiXCR, TCRdb re-called the PCR reads, giving one row per CDR3 protein. The data contain hundreds of thousands of distinct CDR3 sequences, around 13% of them singletons. Sequenced here: PBMCs, sampled before TCRalphabeta/CD19-depleted stem cell transplant. Every receptor here comes from a girl aged 2-10 years with congenital amegakaryocytic thrombocytopenia, due to receive a stem cell transplant.

The chain employs TRBV12-5 and TRBJ2-1; TRBD2 matches 7 bases. This CDR3 is built from 15 residues. Germline V CDR1 and CDR2: LGHNT, FRNRAP. After removal of 2 bases from V and 13 bases from J, the junction contained 14 bases not matched to a gene. CDR3 coding DNA: TGTGCTAGTGGTTTGACTAGCGTCCTTCCGTTTTACCAGTTCTTC. Residues: CASGLTSVLPFYQFF.

This clonotype was seen ten or more times. V is TRBV11-2 and J is TRBJ1-2; no reliable D call. From germline, CDR1 is SGHAT and CDR2 FQNNGV. The V gene lost 0 bases and the J gene lost 7 bases, with 9 bases spanning the gap. The CDR3 has 13 amino acids. The chain's CDR3 is CASSLDWPAGYTF. CDR3 nucleotide sequence: TGTGCCAGCAGCTTAGATTGGCCGGCTGGCTACACCTTC.

The V and J genes are TRBV6-5 and TRBJ2-3; TRBD2 matches at 7 bases. The V gene end was trimmed by 2 bases and the J gene end by 2 bases; junction bases not matched to a gene: 7. Germline V CDR1 and CDR2: MNHEY, SVGAGI. The CDR3 is 16 amino acids. CDR3 in amino acids: CASSYKGLPSTDTQYF. CDR3 sequence (DNA): TGTGCCAGCAGTTACAAGGGACTACCGTCCACAGATACGCAGTATTTT.

The gene calls are TRBV28 and TRBJ2-3, with D unclear. The germline gives CDR1 MDHEN, CDR2 SYDVKM. The CDR3 totals 14 residues. Deletions cut 3 bases from V and 1 base from J, with 8 bases between. Written as DNA, the CDR3 is TGTGCCAGCAGTTTTAATCAGCGCACAGATACGCAGTATTTT. Amino acids: CASSFNQRTDTQYF.

This chain joins TRBV5-5 and TRBJ1-2, with a possible D match to TRBD1 (6 bases). The CDR3 loop spans 17 amino acids. Germline lookup yields CDR1 SGHKS and CDR2 YYEKEE (reference sequence). Between the trimmed V and J ends, which lost 0 bases and 4 bases, there was a span of 19 bases. The CDR3 here is CASSLGGGTATVYGYTF. The CDR3 coding sequence is TGTGCCAGCAGCTTGGGTGGGGGCACCGCCACTGTCTATGGCTACACCTTC.

This clonotype showed up just a few times. The J gene is TRBJ2-7, the V gene TRBV6-1, with a tentative D call TRBD1 (7 bases). Germline CDR1 reads MNHNS; CDR2 reads SASEGT. V was shortened by 8 bases and J by 4 bases, with 15 bases between the two germline ends. The CDR3 is 13 amino acids. The CDR3 DNA is TGTGCCAGCGGCGGGACAGCCACTTACGAGCAGTACTTC. It specifies CASGGTATYEQYF.

This chain uses TRBV2 with TRBJ2-5; D possibly matches TRBD1 or TRBD2 (6 bases each). V dropped 6 bases and J dropped 0 bases, with 14 bases sitting between them. The CDR3 has 15 amino acids. Germline V gene sequence: CDR1 SNHLY, CDR2 FYNNEI. This chain's CDR3 is CASREDSGYQETQYF. As DNA, the CDR3 is TGTGCCAGCAGAGAGGACAGCGGGTACCAAGAGACCCAGTACTTC.

The chain links TRBV6-1 to TRBJ2-7; 10 bases fit TRBD1. The germline V gene has CDR1 MNHNS and CDR2 SASEGT. The CDR3 length is 14 residues. J lost 3 bases, V lost 6 bases, and 5 bases had no gene match. The CDR3 DNA reads TGTGCCAGCAGAAGACAGGGGGCCTACTACGAGCAGTACTTC. It translates to CASRRQGAYYEQYF.

Many counts were recorded for this clonotype. The V and J genes are TRBV20-1 and TRBJ2-1, with TRBD2 matching 14 bases. The CDR3 length is 17 residues. V lost 5 bases to trimming and J lost 6 bases; unmatched junction nucleotides: 12. Germline V CDR1 and CDR2: DFQATT, SNEGSKA (reference sequence). The CDR3 DNA follows: TGCAGTGCTTCAAAGCCGGGACTAGCGGGAGTAAGCAATGAGCAGTTCTTC. Its translation is CSASKPGLAGVSNEQFF.

This clonotype was detected only a few times. V gene TRBV12-3 or TRBV12-4 combines with J gene TRBJ2-5; D gene ambiguous. The CDR3 sequence is 17 residues long. V dropped 5 bases and J dropped 2 bases, with 21 bases sitting between them. CDR3 sequence (DNA): TGTGCCAGCAGTCTCACGCGCACCCGCAACAAACAAGAGACCCAGTACTTC. Its protein is CASSLTRTRNKQETQYF.

The chain employs TRBV2 and TRBJ2-5; D remains unclear. This CDR3 has 12 amino acids. Germline V lookup: CDR1 SNHLY, CDR2 FYNNEI. V was trimmed by 8 bases and J by 2 bases, leaving 9 bases between them. The CDR3 nucleotides are TGTGCCAGCGGTAATCTACAAGAGACCCAGTACTTC. It yields the protein CASGNLQETQYF.

At least ten counts were recorded for this clonotype. The chain joins TRBV20-1 to TRBJ2-1; D might be TRBD1 or TRBD2, each matching 7 bases. CDR1 is DFQATT and CDR2 is SNEGSKA in the germline V gene (reference sequence). Trimming removed 2 bases at V and 0 bases at J, with 14 bases between. This CDR3 spans 16 amino acids. The CDR3 protein is CSARSGTESSYNEQFF. CDR3 bases: TGCAGTGCTAGAAGCGGGACAGAGAGCTCCTACAATGAGCAGTTCTTC.

This clonotype was seen a handful of times. The V gene is TRBV2, the J gene TRBJ2-6; D unresolved. The germline gives CDR1 SNHLY, CDR2 FYNNEI. V lost 7 bases and J lost 1, with 14 bases in between. The CDR3 runs to 16 residues. CDR3 protein: CASIGALGSGANVLTF. CDR3 nucleotide sequence: TGTGCCAGCATTGGAGCCCTGGGATCTGGGGCCAACGTCCTGACTTTC. The full variable domain, completed using reference TRBV2 and TRBJ2-6, is EPEVTQTPSHQVTQMGQEVILRCVPISNHLYFYWYRQILGQKVEFLVSFYNNEISEKSEIFDDQFSVERPDGSNFTLKIRSTKLEDSAMYFCASIGALGSGANVLTFGAGSRLTVL.

This clonotype was seen a few times. The genes are TRBV5-5 and TRBJ1-5, with D tentatively TRBD1 (5 bases). Germline assignment: CDR1 SGHKS and CDR2 YYEKEE (reference sequence). This CDR3 comprises 17 residues. Trimming pared 4 bases from V and 0 bases from J, leaving 17 bases between. CDR3 protein: CASSTYPTDYSNQPQHF. CDR3 in DNA: TGTGCCAGCAGCACATACCCGACAGATTATAGCAATCAGCCCCAGCATTTT.

In its sample, this clonotype was seen a few times. V usage is TRBV7-9 and J usage is TRBJ2-4, with no clear D. The germline CDR1 and CDR2 sequences are SEHNR and FQNEAQ (reference sequence). Deletions cut 5 bases from V and 2 bases from J, with 19 bases between. This CDR3 contains 17 residues. CDR3 sequence: CASSPPDRPLTKNIQYF. The CDR3 DNA sequence: TGTGCCAGCAGCCCCCCAGACCGTCCCCTCACCAAAAACATTCAGTACTTC.

In the case of this clonotype: Without the conserved terminal phenylalanine or tryptophan, this CDR3 likely stems from a read error. The chain is built from TRBV28 and TRBJ2-7, with D uncertain. Germline V gene data show CDR1 as MDHEN and CDR2 as SYDVKM. With 5 bases removed from V and 5 bases from J, the gap between germline ends came to 22 bases. This CDR3 comprises 16 residues. In nucleotides, the CDR3 is TGTGCCAGCAGTCTTCCGACTCGACTCCCTGGGGACGAGCAGTACCTC. The encoded protein is CASSLPTRLPGDEQYL.

A few counts support this clonotype. The V gene is TRBV4-1, the J gene TRBJ2-1; 10 bases align to TRBD2. This CDR3 region has 17 residues. CDR1 and CDR2 (germline): MGHRA, YSYEKL. The J segment lost 5 bases and the V segment lost 4 bases, leaving 11 bases of the junction unmatched. CDR3 residues: CASSPGTGTSVNNEQFF. In DNA form, the CDR3 reads TGCGCCAGCAGCCCTGGAACCGGGACTAGCGTAAACAATGAGCAGTTCTTC.

This clonotype was picked up many times. The CDR3 sequence: CASSVPTGAEAFF. The CDR3 coding sequence is TGTGCCAGTAGTGTCCCGACTGGCGCTGAAGCTTTCTTT. V gene TRBV19 combines with J gene TRBJ1-1; D call uncertain. The length of the CDR3 is 13 residues. V gave up 5 bases and J gave up 6 bases, with 13 bases separating them. Germline V gives CDR1 LNHDA, CDR2 SQIVND (reference sequence).